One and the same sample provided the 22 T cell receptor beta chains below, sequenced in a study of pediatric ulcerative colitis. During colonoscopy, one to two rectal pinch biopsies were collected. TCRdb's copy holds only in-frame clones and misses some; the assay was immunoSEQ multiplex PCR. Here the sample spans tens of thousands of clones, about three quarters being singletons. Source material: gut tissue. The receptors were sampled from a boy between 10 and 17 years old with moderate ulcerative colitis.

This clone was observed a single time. The CDR3 loop is CASSHLVVSGNTIYF. CDR3 nucleotide sequence: TGTGCCAGCAGCCACCTCGTGGTATCTGGAAACACCATATATTTT. The genes are TRBV7-9 and TRBJ1-3; D uncertain. This CDR3 is 15 amino acids long. The germline gives CDR1 SEHNR, CDR2 FQNEAQ (reference sequence). V lost 5 bases to trimming and J lost 1 base, with 12 bases between them.

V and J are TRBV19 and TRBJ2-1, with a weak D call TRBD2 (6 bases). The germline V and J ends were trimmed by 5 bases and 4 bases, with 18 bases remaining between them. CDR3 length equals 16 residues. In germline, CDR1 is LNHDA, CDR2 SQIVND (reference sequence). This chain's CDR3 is CASSPEAGNNYNEQFF. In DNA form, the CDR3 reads TGTGCCAGTAGTCCCGAGGCGGGGAATAATTACAATGAGCAGTTCTTC.

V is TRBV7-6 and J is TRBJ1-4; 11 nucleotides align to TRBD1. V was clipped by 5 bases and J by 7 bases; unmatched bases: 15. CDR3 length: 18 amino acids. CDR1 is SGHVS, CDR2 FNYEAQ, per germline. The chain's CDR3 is CASSADRGLIGLGEKLFF. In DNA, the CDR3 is TGTGCCAGCAGCGCGGACAGGGGGCTTATCGGTTTGGGTGAAAAACTGTTTTTT. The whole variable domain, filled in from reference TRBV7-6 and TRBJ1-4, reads GAGVSQSPRYKVTKRGQDVALRCDPISGHVSLYWYRQALGQGPEFLTYFNYEAQQDKSGLPNDRFSAERPEGSISTLTIQRTEQRDSAMYRCASSADRGLIGLGEKLFFGSGTQLSVL.

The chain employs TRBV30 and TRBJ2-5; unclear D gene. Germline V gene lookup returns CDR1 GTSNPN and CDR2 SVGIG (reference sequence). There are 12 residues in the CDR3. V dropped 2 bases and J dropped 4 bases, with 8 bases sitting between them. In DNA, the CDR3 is TGTGCCTGGAGTACCACGAGAGAGACCCAGTACTTC. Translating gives CAWSTTRETQYF.

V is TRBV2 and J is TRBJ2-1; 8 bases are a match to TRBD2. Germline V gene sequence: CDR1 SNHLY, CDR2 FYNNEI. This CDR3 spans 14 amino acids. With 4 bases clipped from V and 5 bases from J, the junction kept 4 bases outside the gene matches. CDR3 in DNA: TGTGCCAGCAGTGCAGCGGGGGTCGACAATGAGCAGTTCTTC. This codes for CASSAAGVDNEQFF.

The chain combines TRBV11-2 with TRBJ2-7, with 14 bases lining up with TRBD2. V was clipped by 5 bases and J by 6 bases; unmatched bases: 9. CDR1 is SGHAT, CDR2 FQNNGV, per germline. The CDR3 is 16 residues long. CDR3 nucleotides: TGTGCCAGCAGCGCCCCGCGTGGACTAGCGGGAGGCGAGCAGTACTTC. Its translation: CASSAPRGLAGGEQYF.

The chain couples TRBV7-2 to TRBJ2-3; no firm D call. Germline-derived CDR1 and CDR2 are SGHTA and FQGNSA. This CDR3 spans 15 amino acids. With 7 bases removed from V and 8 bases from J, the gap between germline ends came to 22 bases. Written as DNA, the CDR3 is TGTGCCAGCATCCTCATGGGCGGATCCTCCGGTACGCAGTATTTT. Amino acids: CASILMGGSSGTQYF.

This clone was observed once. The CDR3 spells CASSQDRLAGAPGELFF. The CDR3 DNA reads TGCGCCAGCAGCCAAGATAGACTAGCGGGGGCCCCCGGGGAGCTGTTTTTT. The chain has TRBV4-1 and TRBJ2-2; 12 nucleotides match TRBD2. With V trimmed by 0 bases and J by 6 bases, 5 bases remained unmatched. The CDR3 totals 17 residues. Germline assignment: CDR1 MGHRA and CDR2 YSYEKL.

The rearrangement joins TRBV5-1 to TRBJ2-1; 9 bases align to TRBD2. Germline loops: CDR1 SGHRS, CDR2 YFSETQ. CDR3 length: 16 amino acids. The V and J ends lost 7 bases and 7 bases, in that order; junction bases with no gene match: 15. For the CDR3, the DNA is TGCGCCAGCTTTGACTTAGCGGGAGTATCCCATAATGAGCAGTTCTTC. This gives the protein CASFDLAGVSHNEQFF.

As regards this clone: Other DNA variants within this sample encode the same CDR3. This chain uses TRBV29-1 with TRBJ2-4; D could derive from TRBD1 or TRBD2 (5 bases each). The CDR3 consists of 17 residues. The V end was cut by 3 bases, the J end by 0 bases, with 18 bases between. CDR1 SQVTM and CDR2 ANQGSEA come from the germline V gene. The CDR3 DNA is TGCAGCGTTGAGCATCCGGGACGGAGACTAGCCAAAAACATTCAGTACTTC. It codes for CSVEHPGRRLAKNIQYF.

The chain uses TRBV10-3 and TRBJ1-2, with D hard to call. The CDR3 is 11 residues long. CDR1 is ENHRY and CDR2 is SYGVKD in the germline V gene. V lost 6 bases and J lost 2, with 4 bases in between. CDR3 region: CAIRGNYGYTF. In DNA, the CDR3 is TGTGCCATCAGGGGAAACTATGGCTACACCTTC.

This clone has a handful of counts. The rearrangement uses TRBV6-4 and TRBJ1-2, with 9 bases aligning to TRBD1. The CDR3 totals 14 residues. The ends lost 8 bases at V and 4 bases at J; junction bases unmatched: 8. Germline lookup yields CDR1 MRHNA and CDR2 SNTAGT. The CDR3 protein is CASRPWTGAYGYTF. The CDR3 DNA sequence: TGTGCCAGCCGCCCTTGGACAGGGGCCTATGGCTACACCTTC.

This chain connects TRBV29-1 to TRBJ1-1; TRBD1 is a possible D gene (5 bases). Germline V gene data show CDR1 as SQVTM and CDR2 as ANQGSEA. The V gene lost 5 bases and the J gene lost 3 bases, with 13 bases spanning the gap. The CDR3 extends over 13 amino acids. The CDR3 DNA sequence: TGCAGCGTTAGTTTGGGGGAATACACTGAAGCTTTCTTT. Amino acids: CSVSLGEYTEAFF.

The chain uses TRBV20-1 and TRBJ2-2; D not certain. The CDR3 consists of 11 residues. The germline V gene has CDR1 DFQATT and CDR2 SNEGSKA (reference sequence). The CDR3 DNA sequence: TGCAGCGCCCCTCAATTCGGGGAGCTGTTTTTT. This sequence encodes CSAPQFGELFF.

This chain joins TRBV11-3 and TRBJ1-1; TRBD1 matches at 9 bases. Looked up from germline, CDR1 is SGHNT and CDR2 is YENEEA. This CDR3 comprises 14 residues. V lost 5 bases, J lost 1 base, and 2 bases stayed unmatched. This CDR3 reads CASSPQGANTEAFF. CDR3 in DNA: TGTGCCAGCAGCCCACAGGGGGCGAACACTGAAGCTTTCTTT.

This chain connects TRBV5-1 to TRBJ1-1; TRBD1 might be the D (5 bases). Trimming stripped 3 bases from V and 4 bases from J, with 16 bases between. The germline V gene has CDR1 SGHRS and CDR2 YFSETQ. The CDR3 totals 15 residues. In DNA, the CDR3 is TGCGCCAGCAGCTCCCAGGGAGGCGCGGTCACTGAAGCTTTCTTT. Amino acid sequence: CASSSQGGAVTEAFF.

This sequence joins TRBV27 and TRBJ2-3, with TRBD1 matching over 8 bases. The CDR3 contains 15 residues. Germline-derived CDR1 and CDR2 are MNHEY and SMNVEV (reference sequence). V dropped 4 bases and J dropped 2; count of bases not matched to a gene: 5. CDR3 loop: CASSSGTGDTDTQYF. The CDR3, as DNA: TGTGCCAGCAGTTCTGGGACAGGAGACACAGATACGCAGTATTTT.

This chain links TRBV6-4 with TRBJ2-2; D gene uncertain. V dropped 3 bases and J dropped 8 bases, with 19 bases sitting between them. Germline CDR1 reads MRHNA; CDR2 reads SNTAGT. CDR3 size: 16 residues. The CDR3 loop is CASSEAYDTPRGELFF. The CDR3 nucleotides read TGTGCCAGCAGTGAGGCATACGACACTCCGCGGGGGGAGCTGTTTTTT.

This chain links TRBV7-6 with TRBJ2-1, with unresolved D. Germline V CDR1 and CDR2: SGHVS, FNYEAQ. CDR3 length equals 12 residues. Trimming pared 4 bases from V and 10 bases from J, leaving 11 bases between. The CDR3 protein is CASSSSIWEQFF. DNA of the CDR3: TGTGCCAGCAGCTCCTCTATTTGGGAGCAGTTCTTC. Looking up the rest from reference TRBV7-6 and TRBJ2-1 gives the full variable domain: GAGVSQSPRYKVTKRGQDVALRCDPISGHVSLYWYRQALGQGPEFLTYFNYEAQQDKSGLPNDRFSAERPEGSISTLTIQRTEQRDSAMYRCASSSSIWEQFFGPGTRLTVL.

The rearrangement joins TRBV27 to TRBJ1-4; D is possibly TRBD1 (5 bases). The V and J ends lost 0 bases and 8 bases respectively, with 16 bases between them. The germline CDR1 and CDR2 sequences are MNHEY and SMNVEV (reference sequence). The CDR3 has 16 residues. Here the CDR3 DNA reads TGTGCCAGCAGTTTATCTTTCGACAGCACCAGGGAAAAACTGTTTTTT. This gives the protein CASSLSFDSTREKLFF.

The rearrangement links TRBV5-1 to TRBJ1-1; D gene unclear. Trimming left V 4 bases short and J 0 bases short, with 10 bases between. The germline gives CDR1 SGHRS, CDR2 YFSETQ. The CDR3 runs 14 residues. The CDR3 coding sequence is TGCGCCAGCAGCCTCACCAATATGAACACTGAAGCTTTCTTT. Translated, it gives CASSLTNMNTEAFF. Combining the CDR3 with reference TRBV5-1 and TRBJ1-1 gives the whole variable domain KAGVTQTPRYLIKTRGQQVTLSCSPISGHRSVSWYQQTPGQGLQFLFEYFSETQRNKGNFPGRFSGRQFSNSRSEMNVSTLELGDSALYLCASSLTNMNTEAFFGQGTRLTVV.

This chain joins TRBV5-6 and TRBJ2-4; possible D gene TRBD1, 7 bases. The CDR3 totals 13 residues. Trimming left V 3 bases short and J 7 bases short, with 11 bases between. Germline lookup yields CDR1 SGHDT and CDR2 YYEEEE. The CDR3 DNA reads TGTGCCAGCAGCTCCCAGGGGGGTAACATTCAGTACTTC. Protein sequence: CASSSQGGNIQYF.